This entry is about one T cell receptor (beta chain). Some clones are missing from TCRdb's copy, which holds only in-frame ones; the method was immunoSEQ multiplex PCR. Of over 60,000 clones detected, 90% appear once; the ten largest clones hold 5% to 6.5%. This sample was included in a study of blood T cell repertoires in COVID-19. This receptor was taken from a man aged 45-60 years with acute or convalescent COVID-19. Sequencing was performed on peripheral blood.

CDR3 coding DNA: TGTGCCAGTAGTCCCACTCTAGACTCAAGAGCCAAAAACATTCAGTACTTC. The encoded protein is CASSPTLDSRAKNIQYF. The chain links TRBV19 to TRBJ2-4; D uncertain. Germline-derived CDR1 and CDR2 are LNHDA and SQIVND (reference sequence). The V end lost 5 bases, the J end lost 0 bases, and 17 bases lay between the germline ends. The CDR3 runs to 17 residues.